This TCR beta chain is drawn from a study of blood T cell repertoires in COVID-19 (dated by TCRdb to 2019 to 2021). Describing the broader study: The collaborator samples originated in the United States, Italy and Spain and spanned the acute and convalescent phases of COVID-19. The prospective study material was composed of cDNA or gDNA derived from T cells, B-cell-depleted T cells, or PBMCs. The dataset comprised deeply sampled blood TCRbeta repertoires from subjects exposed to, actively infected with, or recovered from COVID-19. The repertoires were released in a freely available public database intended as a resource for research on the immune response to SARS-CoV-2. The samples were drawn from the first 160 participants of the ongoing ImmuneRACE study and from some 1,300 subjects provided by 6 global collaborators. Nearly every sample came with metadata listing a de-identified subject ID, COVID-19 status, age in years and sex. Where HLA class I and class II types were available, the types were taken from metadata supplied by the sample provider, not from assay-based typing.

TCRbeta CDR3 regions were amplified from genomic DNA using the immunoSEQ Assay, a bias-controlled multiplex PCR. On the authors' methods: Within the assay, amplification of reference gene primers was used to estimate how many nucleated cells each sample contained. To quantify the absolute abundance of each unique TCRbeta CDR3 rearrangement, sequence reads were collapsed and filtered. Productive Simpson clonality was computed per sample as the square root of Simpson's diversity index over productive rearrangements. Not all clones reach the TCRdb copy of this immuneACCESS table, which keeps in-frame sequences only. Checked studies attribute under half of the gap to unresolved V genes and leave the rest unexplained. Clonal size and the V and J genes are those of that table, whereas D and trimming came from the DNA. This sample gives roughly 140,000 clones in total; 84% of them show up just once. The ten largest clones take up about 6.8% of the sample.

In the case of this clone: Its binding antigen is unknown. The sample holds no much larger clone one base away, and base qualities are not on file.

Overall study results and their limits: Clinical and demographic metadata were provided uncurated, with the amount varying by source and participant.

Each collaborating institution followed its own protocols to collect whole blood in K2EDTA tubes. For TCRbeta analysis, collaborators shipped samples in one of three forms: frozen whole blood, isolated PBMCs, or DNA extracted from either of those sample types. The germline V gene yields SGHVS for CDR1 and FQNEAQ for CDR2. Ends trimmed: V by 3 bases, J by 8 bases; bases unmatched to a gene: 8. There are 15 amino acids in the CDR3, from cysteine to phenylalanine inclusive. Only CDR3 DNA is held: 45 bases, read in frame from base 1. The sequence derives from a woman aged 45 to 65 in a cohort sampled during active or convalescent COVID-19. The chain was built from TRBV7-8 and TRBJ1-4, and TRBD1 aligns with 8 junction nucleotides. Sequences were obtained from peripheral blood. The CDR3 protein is CASSLRDRGGEKLFF. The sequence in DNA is TGTGCCAGCAGCTTGAGAGACAGGGGCGGCGAAAAACTGTTTTTT.